The present TCR beta chain was sequenced within a study of T cells in Graves' hyperthyroidism and ophthalmopathy. This clonotype was counted a few times. The CDR3 has 18 amino acids. Germline V gene data show CDR1 as SEHNR and CDR2 as FQNEAQ (reference sequence). V shed 5 bases and J 7 bases; nucleotides not matched to a gene: 13. Hyperthyroidism in the patients, aged 18 to 65, was newly diagnosed and under 2 months in duration. There were TCR beta CDR3 regions amplified from RNA transcripts. The primer set for the first-round RT-PCR of the TCR CDR3 was HTBI. A single record per CDR3 protein comes from TCRdb applying MiXCR to the multiplex PCR reads. The table shows approximately 400,000 distinct CDR3 sequences, with about 14% occurring only once.

The V call is TRBV7-9, the J call TRBJ2-4; 14 bases map to TRBD2. This TCR was sampled from a man aged 25-40 years with Graves' hyperthyroidism that later progressed to Graves' ophthalmopathy. The sequencing sample was made of blood. CDR3 sequence reads: CASSPPRTSGGPSNIQYF. The CDR3, as DNA: TGTGCCAGCAGCCCCCCAAGGACTAGCGGGGGGCCGAGTAACATTCAGTACTTC.